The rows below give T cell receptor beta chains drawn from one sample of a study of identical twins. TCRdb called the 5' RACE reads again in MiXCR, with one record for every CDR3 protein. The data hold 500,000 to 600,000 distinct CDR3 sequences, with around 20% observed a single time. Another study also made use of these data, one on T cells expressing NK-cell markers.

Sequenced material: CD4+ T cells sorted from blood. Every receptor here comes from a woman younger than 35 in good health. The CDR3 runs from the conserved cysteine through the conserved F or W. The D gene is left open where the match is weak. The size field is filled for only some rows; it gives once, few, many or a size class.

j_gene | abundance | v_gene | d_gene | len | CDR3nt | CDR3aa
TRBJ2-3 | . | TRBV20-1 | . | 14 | TGCAGTGCTAAGGACTCTGGGGGCACAGATACGCAGTATTTT | CSAKDSGGTDTQYF
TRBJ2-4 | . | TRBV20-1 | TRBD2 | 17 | TGCAGTGCTAGGGGCCCACTAGCGGGGGGATTAAAAAACATTCAGTACTTC | CSARGPLAGGLKNIQYF
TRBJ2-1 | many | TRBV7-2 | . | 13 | TGTGCCAGCAGCGCGGGCGCTAGCGCTGAGCAGTTCTTC | CASSAGASAEQFF
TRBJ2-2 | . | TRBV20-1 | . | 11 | TGCAGTGTTCCCTATCCCGGGGAGCTGTTTTTT | CSVPYPGELFF
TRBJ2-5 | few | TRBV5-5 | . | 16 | TGTGCCAGCAGCTTGGACCATAGGGGTCGGACGGAGACCCAGTACTTC | CASSLDHRGRTETQYF
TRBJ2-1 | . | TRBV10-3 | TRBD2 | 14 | TGTGCCATCAGGGGGACTAGCGGGAACAATGAGCAGTTCTTC | CAIRGTSGNNEQFF
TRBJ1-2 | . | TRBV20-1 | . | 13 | TGCAGTGCTAGAGATGACACCGGCTATGGCTACACCTTC | CSARDDTGYGYTF
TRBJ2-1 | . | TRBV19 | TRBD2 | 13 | TGTGCCAGTATTAGCGGGAGTGGAGGAGAGCAGTTCTTC | CASISGSGGEQFF
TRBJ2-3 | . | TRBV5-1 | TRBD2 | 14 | TGCGCCAGCAGCAAGCGGGAGGGCCCAGATACGCAGTATTTT | CASSKREGPDTQYF
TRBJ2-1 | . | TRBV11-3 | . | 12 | TGTGCCAGCTGCGGGTCCTACAATGAGCAGTTCTTC | CASCGSYNEQFF
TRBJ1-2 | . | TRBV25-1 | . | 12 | TGTGCCAGCAGTGAGGCCCTCTATGGCTACACCTTC | CASSEALYGYTF
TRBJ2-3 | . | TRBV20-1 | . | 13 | TGCAGTGCTTTCAAGGGATGGACAGATACGCAGTATTTT | CSAFKGWTDTQYF
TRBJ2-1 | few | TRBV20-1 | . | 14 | TGCAGTGCAGCCATCCACCGGGACTACAATGAGCAGTTCTTC | CSAAIHRDYNEQFF
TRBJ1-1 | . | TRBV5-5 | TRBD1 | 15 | TGTGCCAGCAGCTCCCGGGGAGGGGGCGGCACTGAAGCTTTCTTT | CASSSRGGGGTEAFF
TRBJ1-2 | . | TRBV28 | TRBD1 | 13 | TGTGCCAGCAGGAACAGGGGAGTTGGCGGCTACACCTTC | CASRNRGVGGYTF
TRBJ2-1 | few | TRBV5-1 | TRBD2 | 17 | TGCGCCAGCAGCTTGGTAGCGGGAGACTTCTCCTACAATGAGCAGTTCTTC | CASSLVAGDFSYNEQFF
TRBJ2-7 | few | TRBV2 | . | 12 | TGTGCCAGCAGGGAGAATTCCTACGAGCAGTACTTC | CASRENSYEQYF
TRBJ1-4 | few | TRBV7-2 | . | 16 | TGTGCCAGCAGCTTAGGAGGGGTACTGGGACGTGAAAAACTGTTTTTT | CASSLGGVLGREKLFF
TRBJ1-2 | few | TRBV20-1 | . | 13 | TGCAGGGGGCCTGGAATCCCCCCCTATGGCTACACCTTC | CRGPGIPPYGYTF
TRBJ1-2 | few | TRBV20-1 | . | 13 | TGCAGTGCTAGAGACGGCCAGGCCTATGGCTACACCTTC | CSARDGQAYGYTF
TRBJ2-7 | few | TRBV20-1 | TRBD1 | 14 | TGCAGTGCCCGAAAGGGACAGGGATCCTACGAGCAGTACTTC | CSARKGQGSYEQYF
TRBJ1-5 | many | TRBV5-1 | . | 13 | TGCGCCAGCAGCGCAAGGCCTCAGGAGCCCCAGCATTTT | CASSARPQEPQHF
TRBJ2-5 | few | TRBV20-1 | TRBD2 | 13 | TGCAGTGCTAGACAACTAGCGAGGGAGACCCAGTACTTC | CSARQLARETQYF
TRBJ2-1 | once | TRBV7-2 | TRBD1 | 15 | TGTGCCAGCAGCCGTAGACAGGGTGTCTACAATGAGCAGTTCTTC | CASSRRQGVYNEQFF
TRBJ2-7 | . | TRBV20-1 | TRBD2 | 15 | TGCAGTGCTAGACGTGAGGGCGGGAGCCGGGGCGAGCAGTACTTC | CSARREGGSRGEQYF
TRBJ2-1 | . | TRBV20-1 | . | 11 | TGCAGTGCTAGCAAAGGGGCTGAGCAGTTCTTC | CSASKGAEQFF
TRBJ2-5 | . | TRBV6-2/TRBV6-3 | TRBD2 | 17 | TGTGCCAGCAGTAATCCGGGACTAGCGGGGAGTCAAGAGACCCAGTACTTC | CASSNPGLAGSQETQYF
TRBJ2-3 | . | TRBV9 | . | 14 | TGTGCCAGCAGCCCGAGTGGGTTTACAGATACGCAGTATTTT | CASSPSGFTDTQYF
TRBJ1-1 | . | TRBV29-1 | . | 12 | TGCAGCGTCGGAGAACTTAACACTGAAGCTTTCTTT | CSVGELNTEAFF
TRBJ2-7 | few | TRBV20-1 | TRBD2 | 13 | TGCAGTGCTAGAGCGGGAGGAGCCAACGAGCAGTACTTC | CSARAGGANEQYF
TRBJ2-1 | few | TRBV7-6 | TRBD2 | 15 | TGTGCCAGCAGCTTTCTTACGGGAGGGAGCTATGAGCAGTTCTTC | CASSFLTGGSYEQFF
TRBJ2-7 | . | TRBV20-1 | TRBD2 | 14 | TGCAGTGCTACCCGGACTAGCGGAACCTACGAGCAGTACTTC | CSATRTSGTYEQYF
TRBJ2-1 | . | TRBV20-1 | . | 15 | TGCAGTGCTAACCAGGGTTGGAGCTCCTACAATGAGCAGTTCTTC | CSANQGWSSYNEQFF
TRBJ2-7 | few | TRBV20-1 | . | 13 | TGCAGTGTACTCGGGCGACAGTCCTACGAGCAGTACTTC | CSVLGRQSYEQYF
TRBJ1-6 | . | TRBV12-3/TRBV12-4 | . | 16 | TGTGCCAGCAGCCCGGCGGGGGGTGGCGGTTTGTCACCCCTCCACTTT | CASSPAGGGGLSPLHF
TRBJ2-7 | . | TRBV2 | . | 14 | TGTGCCAGCAGTTACGACCTGAGAGCCTACGAGCAGTACTTC | CASSYDLRAYEQYF
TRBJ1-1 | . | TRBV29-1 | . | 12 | TGCAGCGGGGGGCAGGGGAACACTGAAGCTTTCTTT | CSGGQGNTEAFF
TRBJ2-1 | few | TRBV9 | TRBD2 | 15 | TGTGCCAGCAGCGCCACTAGCGGGAGTTACAATGAGCAGTTCTTC | CASSATSGSYNEQFF
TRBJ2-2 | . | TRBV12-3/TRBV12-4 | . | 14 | TGTGCCAGCAGTCCCCATGACCAAGGAGGGGAGCTGTTTTTT | CASSPHDQGGELFF
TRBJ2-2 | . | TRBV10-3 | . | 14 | TGTGCCATCAGATTCGACAGAGACACCGGGGAGCTGTTTTTT | CAIRFDRDTGELFF
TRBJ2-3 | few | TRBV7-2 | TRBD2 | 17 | TGTGCCAGCAGCTTAGACGCGGGGGTAACAGGCGTTGGTACGCAGTATTTT | CASSLDAGVTGVGTQYF